This TCR beta chain was identified in a study of T cell responses to AZD1222 COVID-19 vaccine. As for the study in general: Second doses were pooled across both intervals (about 4 or about 12 weeks).

Broader study findings: Per reports, nearly half of all spike-specific TCRs target regions that are unmutated in variants. Researchers report vaccine-associated CD4 TCRs spanning spike, with dominance at 160-218 and 743-854. Baseline testing showed seropositivity in only a handful of AZD1222 recipients.

About this clone: Its target is not known.

This CDR3 region has 14 residues. Germline CDR1 reads MNHEY; CDR2 reads SVGAGI. V dropped 5 bases and J dropped 8 bases, with 15 bases sitting between them. Measured with immunoSEQ multiplex PCR; TCRdb has only the in-frame clones, and not every one. The sample has 120,000 or so clones, 90% seen once; the top ten hold just over 7%. Sequenced here: peripheral blood, sampled on day 0 of AZD1222 vaccination. The chain employs TRBV6-5 and TRBJ1-4, with unresolved D. The receptor was derived from an adult in good health. CDR3 sequence (DNA): TGTGCCAGCAGTATTCCGACCGTCGAGGAAAAACTGTTTTTT. Protein product: CASSIPTVEEKLFF.